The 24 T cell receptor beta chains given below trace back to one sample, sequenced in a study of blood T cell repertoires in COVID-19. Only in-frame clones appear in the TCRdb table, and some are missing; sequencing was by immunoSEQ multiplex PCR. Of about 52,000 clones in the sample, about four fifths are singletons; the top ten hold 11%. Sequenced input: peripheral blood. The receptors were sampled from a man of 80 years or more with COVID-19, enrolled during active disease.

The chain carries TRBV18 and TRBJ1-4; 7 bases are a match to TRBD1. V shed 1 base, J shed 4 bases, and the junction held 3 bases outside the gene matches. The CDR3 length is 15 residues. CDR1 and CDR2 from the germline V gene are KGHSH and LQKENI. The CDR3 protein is CASSPQGAGNEKLFF. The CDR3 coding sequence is TGTGCCAGCTCACCACAGGGGGCTGGTAATGAAAAACTGTTTTTT.

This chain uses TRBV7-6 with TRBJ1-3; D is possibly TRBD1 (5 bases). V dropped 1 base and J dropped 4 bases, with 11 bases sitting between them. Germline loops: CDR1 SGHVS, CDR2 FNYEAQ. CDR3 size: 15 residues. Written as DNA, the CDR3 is TGTGCCAGCAGCTTAGGTATGGGGCGAGGAAACACCATATATTTT. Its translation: CASSLGMGRGNTIYF.

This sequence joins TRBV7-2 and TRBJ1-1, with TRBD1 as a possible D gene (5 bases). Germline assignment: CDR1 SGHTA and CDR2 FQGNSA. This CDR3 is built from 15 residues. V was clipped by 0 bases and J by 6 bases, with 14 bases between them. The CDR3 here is CASSLAGGWISEAFF. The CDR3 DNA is TGTGCCAGCAGCTTAGCGGGGGGGTGGATATCTGAAGCTTTCTTT.

Written as DNA, the CDR3 is TGTGCCAGCAGCTTCTTCGGGACACGACACTATGGCTACACCTTC. Its translation is CASSFFGTRHYGYTF. The chain couples TRBV5-6 to TRBJ1-2, with a tentative D call TRBD1 (6 bases). V dropped 2 bases and J dropped 3 bases, with 14 bases sitting between them. Germline V gives CDR1 SGHDT, CDR2 YYEEEE. The CDR3 extends over 15 amino acids. The entire variable domain, with the rest obtained from reference TRBV5-6 and TRBJ1-2, is as follows: DAGVTQSPTHLIKTRGQQVTLRCSPKSGHDTVSWYQQALGQGPQFIFQYYEEEERQRGNFPDRFSGHQFPNYSSELNVNALLLGDSALYLCASSFFGTRHYGYTFGSGTRLTVV.

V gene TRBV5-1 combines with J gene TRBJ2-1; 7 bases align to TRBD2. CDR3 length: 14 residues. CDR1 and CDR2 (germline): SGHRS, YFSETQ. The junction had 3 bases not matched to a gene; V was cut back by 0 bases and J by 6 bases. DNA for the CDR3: TGCGCCAGCAGCTTGGTGGCGGGAGCCAATGAGCAGTTCTTC. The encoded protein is CASSLVAGANEQFF.

The CDR3 DNA follows: TGTGCCAGCTCACCACCCCAAGGGGCCGGGGAGCTGTTTTTT. Its translation is CASSPPQGAGELFF. The V call is TRBV18, the J call TRBJ2-2, with D perhaps matching TRBD1 (5 bases). The CDR3 sequence is 14 residues long. The V end lost 0 bases, the J end lost 6 bases, and 8 bases lay between the germline ends. Germline-derived CDR1 and CDR2 are KGHSH and LQKENI.

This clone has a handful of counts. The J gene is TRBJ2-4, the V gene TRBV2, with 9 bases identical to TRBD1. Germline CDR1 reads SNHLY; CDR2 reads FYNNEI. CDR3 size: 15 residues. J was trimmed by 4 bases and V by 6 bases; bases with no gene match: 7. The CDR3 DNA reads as TGTGCCAGCAGACCGCCTGGGACAGGGAAAAACATTCAGTACTTC. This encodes CASRPPGTGKNIQYF.

CDR3 in amino acids: CASSGSDRPLAKNIQYF. As DNA, the CDR3 is TGTGCCAGCTCAGGGTCAGACAGGCCCCTAGCCAAAAACATTCAGTACTTC. The chain links TRBV18 to TRBJ2-4, with a possible D match to TRBD1 (6 bases). V shed 5 bases and J shed 0 bases, with 17 bases lying between them. The CDR3 is 17 residues long. The germline V gene encodes CDR1 KGHSH and CDR2 LQKENI.

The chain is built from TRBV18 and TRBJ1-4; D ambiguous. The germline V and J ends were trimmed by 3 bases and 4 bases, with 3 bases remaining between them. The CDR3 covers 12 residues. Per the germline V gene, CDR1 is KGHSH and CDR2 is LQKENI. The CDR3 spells CASSPLNEKLFF. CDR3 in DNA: TGTGCCAGCTCACCTCTTAATGAAAAACTGTTTTTT.

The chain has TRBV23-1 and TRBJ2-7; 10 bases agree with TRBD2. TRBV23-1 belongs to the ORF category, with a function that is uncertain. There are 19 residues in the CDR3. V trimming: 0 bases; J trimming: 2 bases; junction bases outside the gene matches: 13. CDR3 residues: CASSQSAPITSGETYEQYV. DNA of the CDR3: TGCGCCAGCAGTCAATCGGCCCCAATCACTAGCGGGGAAACCTACGAGCAGTACGTC.

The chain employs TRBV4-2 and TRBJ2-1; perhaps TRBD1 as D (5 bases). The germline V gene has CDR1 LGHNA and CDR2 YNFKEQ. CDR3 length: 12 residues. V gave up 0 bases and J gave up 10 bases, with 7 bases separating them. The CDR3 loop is CASSQETGEQFF. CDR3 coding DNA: TGTGCCAGCAGCCAAGAAACAGGCGAGCAGTTCTTC.

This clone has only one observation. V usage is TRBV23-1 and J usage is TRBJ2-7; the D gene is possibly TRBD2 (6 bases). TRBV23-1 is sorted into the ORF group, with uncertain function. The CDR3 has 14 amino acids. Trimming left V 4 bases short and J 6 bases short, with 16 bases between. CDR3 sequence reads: CASSPRDLPLEQYF. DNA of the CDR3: TGCGCCAGCAGTCCCCGGGACTTACCCCTCGAGCAGTACTTC.

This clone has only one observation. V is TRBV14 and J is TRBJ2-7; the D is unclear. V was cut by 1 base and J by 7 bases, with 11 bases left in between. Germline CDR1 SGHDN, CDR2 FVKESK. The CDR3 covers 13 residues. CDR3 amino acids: CASSQGQILEQYV. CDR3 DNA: TGTGCCAGCAGCCAAGGGCAGATTTTGGAGCAGTACGTC.

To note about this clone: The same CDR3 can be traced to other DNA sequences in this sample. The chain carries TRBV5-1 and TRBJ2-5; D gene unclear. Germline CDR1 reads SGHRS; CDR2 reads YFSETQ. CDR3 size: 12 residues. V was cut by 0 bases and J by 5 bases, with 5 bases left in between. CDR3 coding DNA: TGCGCCAGCAGCTTGGCCGGGGAGACCCAGTACTTC. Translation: CASSLAGETQYF.

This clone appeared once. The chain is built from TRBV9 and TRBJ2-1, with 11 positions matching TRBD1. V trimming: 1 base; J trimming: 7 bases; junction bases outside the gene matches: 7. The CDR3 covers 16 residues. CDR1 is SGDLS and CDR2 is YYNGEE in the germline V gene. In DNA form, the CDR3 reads TGTGCCAGCAGCGTACTTGGGACAGGGGGTGGAAATGAGCAGTTCTTC. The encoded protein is CASSVLGTGGGNEQFF.

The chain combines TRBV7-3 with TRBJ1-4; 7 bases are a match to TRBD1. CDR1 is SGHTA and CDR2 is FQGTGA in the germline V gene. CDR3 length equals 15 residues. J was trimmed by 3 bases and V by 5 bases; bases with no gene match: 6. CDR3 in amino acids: CASSPTGTANEKLFF. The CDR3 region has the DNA TGTGCCAGCAGCCCCACCGGGACAGCTAATGAAAAACTGTTTTTT.

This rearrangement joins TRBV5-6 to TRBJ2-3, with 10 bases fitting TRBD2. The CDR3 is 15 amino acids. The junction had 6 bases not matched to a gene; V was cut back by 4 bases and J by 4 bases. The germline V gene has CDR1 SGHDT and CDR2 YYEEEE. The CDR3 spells CASSITSGVADTQYF. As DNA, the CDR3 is TGTGCCAGCAGCATAACTAGCGGGGTTGCAGATACGCAGTATTTT.

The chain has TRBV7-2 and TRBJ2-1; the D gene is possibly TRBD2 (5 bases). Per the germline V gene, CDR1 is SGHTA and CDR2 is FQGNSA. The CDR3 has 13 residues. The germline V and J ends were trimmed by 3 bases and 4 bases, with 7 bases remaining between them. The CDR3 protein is CASSFGEYNEQFF. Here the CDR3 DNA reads TGTGCCAGCAGCTTCGGGGAGTACAATGAGCAGTTCTTC.

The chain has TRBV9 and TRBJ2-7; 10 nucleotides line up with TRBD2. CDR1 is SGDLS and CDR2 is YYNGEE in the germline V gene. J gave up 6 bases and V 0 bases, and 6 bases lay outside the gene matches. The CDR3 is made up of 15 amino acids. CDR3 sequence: CASSVAGLAGAEQYF. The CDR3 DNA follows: TGTGCCAGCAGCGTAGCTGGGCTAGCGGGGGCCGAGCAGTACTTC.

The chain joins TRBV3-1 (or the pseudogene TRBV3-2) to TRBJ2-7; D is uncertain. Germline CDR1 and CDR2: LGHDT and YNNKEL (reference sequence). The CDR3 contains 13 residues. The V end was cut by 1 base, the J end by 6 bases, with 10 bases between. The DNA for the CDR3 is TGTGCCAGCAGCCAAGGGTCGATCGGCGAGCAGTACGTC. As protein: CASSQGSIGEQYV.

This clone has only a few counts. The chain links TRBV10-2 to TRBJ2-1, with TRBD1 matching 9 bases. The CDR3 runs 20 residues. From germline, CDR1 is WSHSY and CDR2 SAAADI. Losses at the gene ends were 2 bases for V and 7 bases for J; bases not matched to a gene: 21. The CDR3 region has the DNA TGCGCCAGCAGTGAGACAGGGGGCACAGTAGCGGCGATACACCGGAATGAGCAGTTCTTC. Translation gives CASSETGGTVAAIHRNEQFF.

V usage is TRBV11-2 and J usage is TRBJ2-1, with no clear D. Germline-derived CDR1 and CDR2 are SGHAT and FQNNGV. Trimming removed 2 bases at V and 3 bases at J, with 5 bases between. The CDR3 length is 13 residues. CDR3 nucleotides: TGTGCCAGCAGCTTAAACGGCTACAATGAGCAGTTCTTC. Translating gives CASSLNGYNEQFF.

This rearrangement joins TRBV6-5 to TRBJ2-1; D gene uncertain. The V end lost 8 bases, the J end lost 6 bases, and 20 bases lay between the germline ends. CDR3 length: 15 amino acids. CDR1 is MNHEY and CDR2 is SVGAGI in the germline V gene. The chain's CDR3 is CASSTRITLGNEQFF. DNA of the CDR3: TGTGCCAGCTCCACGAGGATAACCCTGGGCAATGAGCAGTTCTTC.

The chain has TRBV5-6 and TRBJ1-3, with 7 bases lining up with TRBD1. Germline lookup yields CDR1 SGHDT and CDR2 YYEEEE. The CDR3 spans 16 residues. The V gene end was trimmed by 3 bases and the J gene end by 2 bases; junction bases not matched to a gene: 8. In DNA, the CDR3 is TGTGCCAGCAGCTCAAAGTTCCAGGGGGCTGGAAACACCATATATTTT. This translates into CASSSKFQGAGNTIYF. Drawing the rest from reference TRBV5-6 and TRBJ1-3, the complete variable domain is DAGVTQSPTHLIKTRGQQVTLRCSPKSGHDTVSWYQQALGQGPQFIFQYYEEEERQRGNFPDRFSGHQFPNYSSELNVNALLLGDSALYLCASSSKFQGAGNTIYFGEGSWLTVV.